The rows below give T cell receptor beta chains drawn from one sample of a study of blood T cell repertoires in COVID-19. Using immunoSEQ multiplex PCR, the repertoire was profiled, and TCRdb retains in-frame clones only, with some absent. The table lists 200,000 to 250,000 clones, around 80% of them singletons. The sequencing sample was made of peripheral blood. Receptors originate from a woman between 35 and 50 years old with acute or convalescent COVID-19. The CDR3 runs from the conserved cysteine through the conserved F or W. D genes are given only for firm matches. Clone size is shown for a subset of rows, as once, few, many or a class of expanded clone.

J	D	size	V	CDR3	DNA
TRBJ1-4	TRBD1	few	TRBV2	CASSDAAGGTEKLFF	TGTGCCAGCAGTGATGCGGCAGGGGGGACTGAAAAACTGTTTTTT
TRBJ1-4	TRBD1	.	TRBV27	CASSLYGTANEKLFF	TGTGCCAGCAGTTTATACGGGACAGCTAATGAAAAACTGTTTTTT
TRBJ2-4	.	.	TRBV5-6	CASSLKGPGKNIQYF	TGTGCCAGCAGCTTGAAGGGGCCCGGCAAAAACATTCAGTACTTC
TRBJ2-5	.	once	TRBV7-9	CASSLPTGEQETQYF	TGTGCCAGCAGCTTACCGACAGGAGAACAAGAGACCCAGTACTTC
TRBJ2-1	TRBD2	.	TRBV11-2	CASRLGLAGHYNEQFF	TGTGCCAGCAGGCTGGGACTAGCGGGCCACTACAATGAGCAGTTCTTC
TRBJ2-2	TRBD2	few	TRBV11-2	CASSLEYSGRVYTGELFF	TGTGCCAGCAGCTTGGAATATAGCGGGAGGGTTTACACCGGGGAGCTGTTTTTT
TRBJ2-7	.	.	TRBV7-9	CASSFAGSIYEQYF	TGTGCCAGCAGCTTCGCCGGGTCGATCTACGAGCAGTACTTC
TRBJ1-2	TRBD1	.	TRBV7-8	CASSLVRDRDYDGYTF	TGTGCCAGCAGCCTGGTACGCGACAGGGATTACGATGGCTACACCTTC
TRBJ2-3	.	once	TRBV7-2	CASSLGLDRITDTQYF	TGTGCCAGCAGCTTAGGACTTGACCGAATCACAGATACGCAGTATTTT
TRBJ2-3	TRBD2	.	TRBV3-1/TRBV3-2	CASSQAGGGGTDTQYF	TGTGCCAGCAGCCAAGCGGGCGGGGGGGGAACAGATACGCAGTATTTT
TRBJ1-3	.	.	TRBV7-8	CASSLQGSNTIYF	TGTGCCAGCAGCTTACAGGGTAGCAACACCATATATTTT
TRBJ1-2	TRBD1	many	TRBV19	CASSTRDRGHGNYGYTF	TGTGCCAGTAGCACCCGGGACAGGGGGCATGGTAACTATGGCTACACCTTC
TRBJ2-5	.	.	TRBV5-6	CASSFMGGMRGETQYF	TGTGCCAGCAGCTTCATGGGCGGGATGAGGGGAGAGACCCAGTACTTC
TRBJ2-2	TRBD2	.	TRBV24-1	CATSDLPGLAGGGGELFF	TGTGCCACCAGTGATTTGCCCGGACTAGCGGGAGGCGGCGGGGAGCTGTTTTTT
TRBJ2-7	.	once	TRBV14	CASSQGAGGAQYFEQYF	TGTGCCAGCAGCCAAGGCGCTGGAGGAGCTCAGTACTTCGAGCAGTACTTC
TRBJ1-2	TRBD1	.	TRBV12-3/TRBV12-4	CASSRQGARGYTF	TGTGCCAGCAGTCGCCAGGGGGCGCGGGGCTACACCTTC
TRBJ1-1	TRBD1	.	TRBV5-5	CASSLDRVNPHVAAFF	TGTGCCAGCAGTTTGGACAGGGTGAACCCTCACGTGGCAGCTTTCTTT
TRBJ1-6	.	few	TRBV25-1	CASSETHSPLHF	TGTGCCAGCAGTGAGACTCATTCACCCCTCCACTTT
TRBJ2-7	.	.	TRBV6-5	CASSYSNQGSYEQYF	TGTGCCAGCAGTTACTCGAACCAGGGGTCGTACGAGCAGTACTTC
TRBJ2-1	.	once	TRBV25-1	CASSDDYRHSSYNEQFF	TGTGCCAGCAGTGATGACTACAGACACAGCTCCTACAATGAGCAGTTCTTC
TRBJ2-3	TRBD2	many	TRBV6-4	CASSATSGNTDTQYF	TGTGCCAGCAGTGCCACTAGCGGGAATACAGATACGCAGTATTTT
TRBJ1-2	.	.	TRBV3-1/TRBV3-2	CASSQDSVQVYGYTF	TGTGCCAGCAGCCAAGATTCGGTACAGGTCTATGGCTACACCTTC
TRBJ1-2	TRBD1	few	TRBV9	CASSATTGSLPPTF	TGTGCCAGCAGCGCCACGACAGGGAGTCTTCCCCCCACCTTC
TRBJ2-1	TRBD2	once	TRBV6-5	CASMGLAGDNEQFF	TGTGCCAGCATGGGACTAGCGGGAGACAATGAGCAGTTCTTC
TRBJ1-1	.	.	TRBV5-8	CASSGGVLNTEAFF	TGTGCCAGCAGCGGCGGGGTGCTGAACACTGAAGCTTTCTTT
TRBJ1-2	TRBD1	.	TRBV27	CASSKRNRGNYGYTF	TGTGCCAGCAGTAAAAGGAACAGGGGGAATTATGGCTACACCTTC
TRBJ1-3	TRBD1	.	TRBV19	CASSIRTGPGNTIYF	TGTGCCAGTAGTATCCGGACAGGGCCTGGAAACACCATATATTTT
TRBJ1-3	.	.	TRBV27	CASSLAGPVASGNTIYF	TGTGCCAGCAGTTTAGCAGGGCCTGTGGCGAGTGGAAACACCATATATTTT
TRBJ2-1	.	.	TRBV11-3	CASSLVFGDEQFF	TGTGCCAGCAGCTTAGTTTTTGGAGATGAGCAGTTCTTC
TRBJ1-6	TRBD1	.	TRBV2	CASTSTGGRNYSPLHF	TGTGCCAGCACCTCTACAGGGGGGAGGAATTATTCACCCCTCCACTTT
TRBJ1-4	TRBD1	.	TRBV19	CASSSWDRKEEELFF	TGTGCCAGTAGTTCATGGGACAGAAAGGAGGAGGAACTGTTTTTT
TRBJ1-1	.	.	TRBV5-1	CASSLGWGSKNTEAFF	TGCGCCAGCAGCTTGGGGTGGGGCTCCAAGAACACTGAAGCTTTCTTT
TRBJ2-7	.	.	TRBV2	CASSDSSYEQYF	TGTGCCAGCAGTGACAGCTCCTACGAGCAGTACTTC
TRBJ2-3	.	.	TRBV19	CASSIGEVFGTDTQYF	TGTGCCAGTAGTATAGGCGAGGTCTTCGGCACAGATACGCAGTATTTT
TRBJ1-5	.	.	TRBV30	CAWSVGGSNQPQHF	TGTGCCTGGAGTGTAGGGGGTAGCAATCAGCCCCAGCATTTT
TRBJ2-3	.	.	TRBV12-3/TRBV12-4	CASSLRVDTQYF	TGTGCCAGCAGTTTAAGAGTCGATACGCAGTATTTT
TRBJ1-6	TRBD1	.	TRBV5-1	CASTRDRGNSPLHF	TGCGCCAGCACCCGAGACAGGGGGAATTCACCCCTCCACTTT
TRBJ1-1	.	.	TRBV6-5	CASSYRTAGSEAFF	TGTGCCAGCAGTTACCGGACAGCCGGCTCTGAAGCTTTCTTT
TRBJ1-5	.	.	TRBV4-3	CASSQDSSQGYQPQHF	TGCGCCAGCAGCCAAGATTCTAGCCAGGGGTATCAGCCCCAGCATTTT
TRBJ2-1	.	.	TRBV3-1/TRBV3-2	CASSHSYQAAYNEQFF	TGTGCCAGCAGCCATTCGTATCAGGCCGCTTACAATGAGCAGTTCTTC
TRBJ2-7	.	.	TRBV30	CAWDSRRSYEQYF	TGTGCCTGGGATTCGCGTCGTTCCTACGAGCAGTACTTC
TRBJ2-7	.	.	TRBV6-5	CASRDLGRPPYEQYF	TGTGCCAGCAGAGACCTGGGGCGGCCCCCCTACGAGCAGTACTTC